This entry lists 14 T cell receptor beta chains sequenced from one sample in a study of molecular identifiers for immune sequencing clone quantification. Using its own MiXCR run on the PCR reads, TCRdb lists one record per CDR3 protein. This table holds about 320,000 distinct CDR3 sequences, over 20% found once. The sequencing sample was made of naive CD8+ T cells from blood, with Jurkat cell RNA spiked in. Subset meaning: FACS-sorted CD8+CD4-CCR7+CD45RA+ naive T cells. Every receptor here comes from a human donor in good health. Some libraries in this study had Jurkat cell RNA spiked in.

This clonotype was seen many times. The chain is built from TRBV12-3 or TRBV12-4 and TRBJ2-4; no clear D gene. The CDR3 covers 15 residues. Trimming stripped 0 bases from V and 0 bases from J, with 6 bases between. The CDR3 spells CASSLAGKAKNIQYF. Written as DNA, the CDR3 is TGTGCCAGCAGTTTAGCAGGGAAAGCCAAAAACATTCAGTACTTC.

The chain couples TRBV3-1 to TRBJ2-7, with 9 bases fitting TRBD1. Losses at the gene ends were 1 base for V and 4 bases for J; bases not matched to a gene: 5. The CDR3 runs 15 residues. CDR1 and CDR2 from the germline V gene are LGHDT and YNNKEL (reference sequence). This CDR3 is CASSQGGQGPYEQYF. The CDR3 DNA is TGTGCCAGCAGCCAAGGGGGACAGGGACCGTACGAGCAGTACTTC.

Notes on this clonotype: A single base separates this from a much larger clone, so it may be a read error. The conserved closing phenylalanine or tryptophan is absent in this CDR3, likely reflecting a read error. V usage is TRBV4-1 and J usage is TRBJ2-5; D remains ambiguous. V lost 5 bases to trimming and J lost 4 bases, with 14 bases between them. The CDR3 has 14 amino acids. Germline values: CDR1 MGHRA, CDR2 YSYEKL. The CDR3 bases are TGCGCCAGCAGCTCCAGAGTCAGTGGAGAGACCCAGTACCTC. It codes for CASSSRVSGETQYL.

This clonotype was seen ten or more times. The chain employs TRBV14 and TRBJ1-1, with a weak D call TRBD1 (5 bases). With 0 bases removed from V and 1 base from J, the gap between germline ends came to 9 bases. Germline V gene lookup returns CDR1 SGHDN and CDR2 FVKESK. This CDR3 is 15 amino acids long. CDR3 nucleotide sequence: TGTGCCAGCAGCCAAGATGACAGATGGAACACTGAAGCTTTCTTT. It codes for CASSQDDRWNTEAFF.

V and J are TRBV7-9 and TRBJ2-7, with 8 bases identical to TRBD1. Germline trimming cut 7 bases from V and 0 bases from J; bases unmatched to any gene: 14. Germline CDR1 reads SEHNR; CDR2 reads FQNEAQ (reference sequence). The CDR3 covers 17 residues. The CDR3 sequence is CASNLVGQEMISYEQYF. The DNA of the CDR3 is TGTGCCAGCAATTTGGTGGGACAGGAAATGATCTCCTACGAGCAGTACTTC.

V gene TRBV24-1 combines with J gene TRBJ2-2; no reliable D call. V lost 2 bases, J lost 3 bases, and 18 bases lay in between. Germline-derived CDR1 and CDR2 are KGHDR and SFDVKD. The CDR3 contains 18 residues. The chain's CDR3 is CATSDSRTRPPHTGELFF. In nucleotides, the CDR3 is TGTGCCACCAGTGATTCCCGGACGAGACCCCCGCACACCGGGGAGCTGTTTTTT.

The CDR3 region is CASSIARGFYEQYF. Here the CDR3 DNA reads TGTGCCAGCAGTATTGCCAGGGGATTCTACGAGCAGTACTTC. The chain has TRBV6-2 or TRBV6-3 and TRBJ2-7; weak D call: TRBD1 (6 bases). Trimming removed 5 bases at V and 3 bases at J, with 14 bases between. CDR3 size: 14 residues. The germline V gene encodes CDR1 MNHEY and CDR2 SVGEGT.

V usage is TRBV27 and J usage is TRBJ2-5; perhaps TRBD1 as D (5 bases). Trimming removed 5 bases from V and 3 bases from J, with 10 bases in between. CDR3 length: 13 amino acids. Looked up from germline, CDR1 is MNHEY and CDR2 is SMNVEV (reference sequence). DNA for the CDR3: TGTGCCAGCAGTGCCAGGGAAAAAGAGACCCAGTACTTC. Its protein is CASSAREKETQYF.

The chain carries TRBV14 and TRBJ2-2; D is possibly TRBD2 (6 bases). The germline CDR1 and CDR2 sequences are SGHDN and FVKESK. CDR3 length equals 16 residues. The V and J ends lost 1 base and 4 bases respectively, with 13 bases between them. DNA of the CDR3: TGTGCCAGCAGCCAAGCGGGACTCCCGATCACCGGGGAGCTGTTTTTT. It codes for CASSQAGLPITGELFF.

This clonotype was observed a few times. The V call is TRBV6-2 or TRBV6-3, the J call TRBJ2-7; no firm D call. V was shortened by 4 bases and J by 3 bases, with 10 bases between the two germline ends. The CDR3 runs to 13 residues. CDR1 is MNHEY, CDR2 SVGEGT, per germline. CDR3 sequence: CASSLGKSYEQYF. The DNA for the CDR3 is TGTGCCAGCAGTTTGGGAAAGAGCTACGAGCAGTACTTC.

This clonotype was seen at least ten times. V is TRBV7-2 and J is TRBJ2-3; the match to TRBD1 covers 7 bases. The CDR3 runs 15 residues. The germline gives CDR1 SGHTA, CDR2 FQGNSA. J was trimmed by 4 bases and V by 5 bases; bases with no gene match: 9. In DNA form, the CDR3 reads TGTGCCAGCAGCCTGACAGGGACGAGGGCAGATACGCAGTATTTT. Protein product: CASSLTGTRADTQYF. Full variable domain (outside the CDR3, taken from reference TRBV7-2 and TRBJ2-3): GAGVSQSPSNKVTEKGKDVELRCDPISGHTALYWYRQSLGQGLEFLIYFQGNSAPDKSGLPSDRFSAERTGGSVSTLTIQRTQQEDSAVYLCASSLTGTRADTQYFGPGTRLTVL.

As for this clonotype: Lacking the conserved final phenylalanine or tryptophan, this CDR3 likely reflects a read error. The V gene is TRBV7-9, the J gene TRBJ2-1; 12 bases map to TRBD2. Germline trimming cut 5 bases from V and 5 bases from J; bases unmatched to any gene: 4. The V gene's germline CDR1 is SEHNR and CDR2 FQNEAQ (reference sequence). The CDR3 consists of 15 residues. Here the CDR3 reads CASSLGLAGHNEQFI. In nucleotides, the CDR3 is TGTGCCAGCAGCCTAGGACTAGCGGGGCACAATGAGCAGTTCATC.

The chain employs TRBV10-3 and TRBJ2-7; D might be TRBD1 (5 bases). The CDR3 consists of 15 residues. Between the trimmed V and J ends, which lost 0 bases and 1 base, there was a span of 10 bases. CDR1 and CDR2 from the germline V gene are ENHRY and SYGVKD. The CDR3 bases are TGTGCCATCAGTGAGTCGTCAGGGAAATCCTACGAGCAGTACTTC. It translates to CAISESSGKSYEQYF.

This rearrangement joins TRBV27 to TRBJ1-5; 8 bases line up with TRBD1. The junction had 12 bases not matched to a gene; V was cut back by 4 bases and J by 7 bases. CDR3 size: 16 residues. The germline gives CDR1 MNHEY, CDR2 SMNVEV (reference sequence). The CDR3 nucleotides read TGTGCCAGCAGTTCACTGACAGGGGCGCCAGGGCAGCCCCAGCATTTT. Translated, it gives CASSSLTGAPGQPQHF.